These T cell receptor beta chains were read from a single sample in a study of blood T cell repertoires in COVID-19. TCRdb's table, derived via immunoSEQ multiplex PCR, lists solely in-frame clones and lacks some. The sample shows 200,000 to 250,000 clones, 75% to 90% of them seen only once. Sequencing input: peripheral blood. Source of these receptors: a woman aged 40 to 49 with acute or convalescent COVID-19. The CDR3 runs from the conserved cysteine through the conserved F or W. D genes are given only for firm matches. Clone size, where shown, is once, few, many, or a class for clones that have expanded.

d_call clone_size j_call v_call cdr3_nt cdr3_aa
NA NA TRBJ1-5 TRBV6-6 TGTGCCAGCAGTCGCTCGACAGGTAATCAGCCCCAGCATTTT CASSRSTGNQPQHF
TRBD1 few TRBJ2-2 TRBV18 TGTGCCAGCTCACCATCCGGGACAGGGGTCACCGGGGAGCTGTTTTTT CASSPSGTGVTGELFF
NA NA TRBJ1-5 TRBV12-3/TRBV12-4 TGTGCCAGCAGTTTAATCAGTCAGCCCCAGCATTTT CASSLISQPQHF
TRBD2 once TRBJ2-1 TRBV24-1 TGTGCCACCAGTGCAGGACTAGCGGGGGCTTCACTCAATGAGCAGTTCTTC CATSAGLAGASLNEQFF
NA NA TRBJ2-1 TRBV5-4 TGTGCCAGCAGCTTGGACCCAGATCCCAACAATGAGCAGTTCTTC CASSLDPDPNNEQFF
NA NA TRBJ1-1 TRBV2 TGTGCCAGCAGTGTAGCGGGGGCTAACACTGAAGCTTTCTTT CASSVAGANTEAFF
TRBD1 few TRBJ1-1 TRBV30 TGTGCCTGGGGAGACAGGGATCAAGCTTTCTTT CAWGDRDQAFF
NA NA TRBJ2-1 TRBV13 TGTGCCAGCAGCTTAGTCCAGGGCTCCTACAATGAGCAGTTCTTC CASSLVQGSYNEQFF
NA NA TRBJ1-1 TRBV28 TGTGCCAGCAGTTTAACCCGGGAACCCACTGAAGCTTTCTTT CASSLTREPTEAFF
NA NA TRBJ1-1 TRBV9 TGTGCCAGCCGGGGGGGCACTGAAGCTTTCTTT CASRGGTEAFF
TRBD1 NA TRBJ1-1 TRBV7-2 TGTGCCAGCAGCTTAGAACACAGGGGGCGCACTGAAGCTTTCTTT CASSLEHRGRTEAFF
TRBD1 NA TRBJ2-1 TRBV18 TGTGCCAGCTCAGTCCAGGGGACAGGGGGCCGCAATGAGCAGTTCTTC CASSVQGTGGRNEQFF
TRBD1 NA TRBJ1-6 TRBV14 TGTGCCAGCAGCCGCCGACAGGGGGGAAATTCACCCCTCCACTTT CASSRRQGGNSPLHF
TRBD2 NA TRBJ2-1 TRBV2 TGTGCCAGCAGTGACCCGGTCGGGCTAGCGGGGGGCCTCTCCTACAATGAGCAGTTCTTC CASSDPVGLAGGLSYNEQFF
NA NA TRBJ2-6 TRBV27 TGTGCCAGCACCTCTCTGGGAGGTGGGGCCAACGTCCTGACTTTC CASTSLGGGANVLTF
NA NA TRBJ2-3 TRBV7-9 TGTGCCAGCAGCTTAGGAATAGGGGTGGATACGCAGTATTTT CASSLGIGVDTQYF
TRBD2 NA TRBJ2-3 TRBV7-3 TGTGCCAGCAGCTCAATGGGACTAGCAGAAGATACGCAGTATTTT CASSSMGLAEDTQYF
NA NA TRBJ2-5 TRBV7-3 TGTGCCAGCAGCCTCAGGGGCACCTCGCAGGAGACCCAGTACTTC CASSLRGTSQETQYF
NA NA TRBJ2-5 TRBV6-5 TGTGCCATCGGCGGTTGGCCCCAAGAGACCCAGTACTTC CAIGGWPQETQYF
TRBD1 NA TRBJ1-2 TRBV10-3 TGTGCCATCAGTGCAGGGGGCGCAGGGTCTGGCTACACCTTC CAISAGGAGSGYTF
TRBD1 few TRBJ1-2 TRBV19 TGTGCCAGTAGCGATCCGGGACAGGGGAACTATGGCTACACCTTC CASSDPGQGNYGYTF
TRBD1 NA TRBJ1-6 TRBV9 TGTGCCAGCAGCGCTTCACCACCTCCGGGACAGGGGGCTCGCACCTATAATTCACCCCTCCACTTT CASSASPPPGQGARTYNSPLHF
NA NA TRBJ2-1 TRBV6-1 TGTGCCAGCAGTGAAAGTTGGGGGCCCCGTGAGCAGTTCTTC CASSESWGPREQFF
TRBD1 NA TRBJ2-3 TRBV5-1 TGCGCCAGCAGCTTGGCGGGACAGCAAAGTTCAGATACGCAGTATTTT CASSLAGQQSSDTQYF
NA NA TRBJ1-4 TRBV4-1 TGCGCCAGCAGCCAAAGCGGAGGGACCTCTTGGGAAAAACTGTTTTTT CASSQSGGTSWEKLFF
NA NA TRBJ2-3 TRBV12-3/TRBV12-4 TGTGCCAGCAAAAACTCCGGGGCAGATACGCAGTATTTT CASKNSGADTQYF
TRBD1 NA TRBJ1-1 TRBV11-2 TGTGCCAGCAGCTTGGCAGGGGGCCCCGGTACTGAAGCTTTCTTT CASSLAGGPGTEAFF
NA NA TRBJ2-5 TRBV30 TGTGCCTGGAGTGTGGGGGGTGGAGAGACCCAGTACTTC CAWSVGGGETQYF
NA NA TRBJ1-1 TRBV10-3 TGTGCCATCAGTGAGAACAGGGACACTGAAGCTTTCTTT CAISENRDTEAFF
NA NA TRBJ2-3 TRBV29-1 TGCAGCGTTGAACAAGGGGGTGAGGATACGCAGTATTTT CSVEQGGEDTQYF
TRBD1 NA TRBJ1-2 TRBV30 TGTGCCTGGGGGAAACAGGGGATTAGCTACACCTTC CAWGKQGISYTF
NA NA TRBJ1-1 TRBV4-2 TGTGCCAGCAGCTTGACCTATGGGGCCCATCCCACTGAAGCTTTCTTT CASSLTYGAHPTEAFF
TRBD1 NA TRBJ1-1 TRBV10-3 TGTGCCATCAGATCCGGGACAGGGCTAAACACTGAAGCTTTCTTT CAIRSGTGLNTEAFF
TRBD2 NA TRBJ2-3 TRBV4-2 TGTGCCAGCACTCTCGGGGGGACCGACACAGATACGCAGTATTTT CASTLGGTDTDTQYF
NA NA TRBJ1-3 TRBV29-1 TGCAGCGTTGAAGAAGCGAACCGGTGGGATTTT CSVEEANRWDF
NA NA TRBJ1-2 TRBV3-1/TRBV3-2 TGTGCCAGCAGCCGGCCCGCGGGGGCGTATGGCTACACCTTC CASSRPAGAYGYTF
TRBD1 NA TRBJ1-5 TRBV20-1 TGCAGTGCTAGTACCGGGACAGGGGACAATCAGCCCCAGCATTTT CSASTGTGDNQPQHF
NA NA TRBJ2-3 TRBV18 TGTGCCAGCTCACCGGGCGGGGCTCGGGCAGATACGCAGTATTTT CASSPGGARADTQYF
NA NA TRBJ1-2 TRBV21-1 TGTGCCAGCAGCAAAATAATCTATGGCTACACCTTC CASSKIIYGYTF
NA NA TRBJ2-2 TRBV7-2 TGTGCCAGCAGCTTAGGGGCCAGGGAAGGGGAGCTGTTTTTT CASSLGAREGELFF
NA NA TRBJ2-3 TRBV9 TGTGCCAGCAGCGTAGCTATCGGGGTTGGAGGCACAGATACGCAGTATTTT CASSVAIGVGGTDTQYF
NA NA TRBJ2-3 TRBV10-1 TGCGCCAGCAGTGACTTCGGCGGGGAGCGCACAGATACGCAGTATTTT CASSDFGGERTDTQYF
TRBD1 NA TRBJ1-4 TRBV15 TGTGCCACCAGCAGAGATCTAGCCCGAGACAGGGCGGCTAATGAAAAACTGTTTTTT CATSRDLARDRAANEKLFF
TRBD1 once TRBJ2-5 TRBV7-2 TGTGCCAGCAGCTTAGCGGACAGGGAGACCCAGTACTTC CASSLADRETQYF
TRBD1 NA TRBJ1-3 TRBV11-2 TGTGCCAGCAGCATCGACAGGGCTGGAAACACCATATATTTT CASSIDRAGNTIYF
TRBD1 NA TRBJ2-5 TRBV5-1 TGCGCCAGCAGCGGGGACAGCGAAGAGACCCAGTACTTC CASSGDSEETQYF
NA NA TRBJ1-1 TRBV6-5 TGTGCCAGCATAAGGGGGAGGGGGGTCACTGAAGCTTTCTTT CASIRGRGVTEAFF
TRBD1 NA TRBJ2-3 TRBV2 TGTGCCAGAGGGGGACTGGACAGGGGGACAGATACGCAGTATTTT CARGGLDRGTDTQYF
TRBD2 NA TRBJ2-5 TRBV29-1 TGCAGCGTTGTTCCCCCGGGACTAGCGGGGGGGATTCACCAAGAGACCCAGTACTTC CSVVPPGLAGGIHQETQYF
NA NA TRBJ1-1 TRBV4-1 TGCGCCAGCAGCCAAGCGTCGTCTTCGACTGAAGCTTTCTTT CASSQASSSTEAFF
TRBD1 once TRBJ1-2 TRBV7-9 TGTGCCAGCAGCTCCAACAGGGGAATTTACTATGGCTACACCTTC CASSSNRGIYYGYTF
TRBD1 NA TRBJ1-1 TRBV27 TGTGCCAGCAGGGGACCCCGACAGGGAAGAATGAACACTGAAGCTTTCTTT CASRGPRQGRMNTEAFF
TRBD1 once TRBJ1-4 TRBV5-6 TGTGCCAGCAGCTTTGGGACAGGGAGGACTAATGAAAAACTGTTTTTT CASSFGTGRTNEKLFF
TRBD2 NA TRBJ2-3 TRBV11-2 TGTGCCAGCAGCTCAACAACTAGCGGGGGGGCTTTTCCGTTT CASSSTTSGGAFPF
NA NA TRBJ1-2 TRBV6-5 TGTGCCAGCAGGCCAGGGGCCGGCGACTATGGCTACACCTTC CASRPGAGDYGYTF
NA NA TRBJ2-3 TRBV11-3 TGTGCCAGCAGCCTTGGAGGGGGGGGCGCAGATACGCAGTATTTT CASSLGGGGADTQYF
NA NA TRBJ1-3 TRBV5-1 TGCGCCAGCAGCTTGGGGGGGCAGACCTCTGGAAACACCATATATTTT CASSLGGQTSGNTIYF
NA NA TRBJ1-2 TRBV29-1 TGCAGCGTTGAAGCCCCCCTTGGGAGCAGTGGCTACACCTTC CSVEAPLGSSGYTF
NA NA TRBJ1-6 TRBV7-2 TGTGCCAGCAGCTTAAAACGGTTAAATTCACCCCTCCACTTT CASSLKRLNSPLHF